Listed below are T cell receptor beta chains from one sample, sequenced in a study of blood T cells in healthy people across ages. One entry per CDR3 protein results from TCRdb running MiXCR on the 5' RACE reads. This sample yields 450,000 to 600,000 distinct CDR3 sequences, of which about 27% are seen a single time; 3.6% belongs to the top ten. The data also belong to a second study, concerning T cells of mothers and their children.

Sample: blood. The receptors come from a boy aged 2 to 9 in good health. Both conserved end residues are part of each CDR3. A row's size may be missing; if present it is once, few, many or a size class.

CDR3 | J | size | V
CASSVGDRLNYGYTF | TRBJ1-2 | once | TRBV9
CASSLGVSSYEQYF | TRBJ2-7 | . | TRBV5-5
CASSLRDGYNSPLHF | TRBJ1-6 | . | TRBV6-6
CASSYSSTYEQYF | TRBJ2-7 | few | TRBV6-5
CSVETGTKGQFF | . | once | TRBV29-1
CASSLKGSYQETQYF | TRBJ2-5 | few | TRBV12-3/TRBV12-4
CASSLVDSRSDGYTF | TRBJ1-2 | few | TRBV7-9
CSARPKQGTKNIQYF | TRBJ2-4 | . | TRBV20-1
CASSPNVAEKLFF | TRBJ1-4 | few | TRBV5-1
CASSRGTSGSESQETQYF | TRBJ2-5 | . | TRBV7-9
CASSQEWGTSETQYF | TRBJ2-5 | few | TRBV14
CSVYRLAGLGQTSYEQYF | . | . | TRBV29-1
CSARPGWQLETQYF | . | . | TRBV20-1
CSASSAYEQYF | TRBJ2-7 | . | TRBV20-1
CASSVRRDRTDTQYF | TRBJ2-3 | few | TRBV6-1
CASSRGRSGEQFF | . | few | TRBV6-5
CSARKEGSGGYTF | TRBJ1-2 | . | TRBV20-1
CASGVSYNEQFF | TRBJ2-1 | . | TRBV12-3/TRBV12-4
CASSEFRVLGKTQYF | TRBJ2-5 | few | TRBV2
CASSRGTGTEAFF | TRBJ1-1 | few | TRBV6-5
CTSSQAALSHQFF | TRBJ2-1 | few | TRBV4-3